This entry features one TCR beta chain sequence. What it binds is not known. The CDR3 runs 13 residues. V gave up 8 bases and J gave up 3 bases, with 13 bases separating them. The germline CDR1 and CDR2 sequences are WSHSY and SAAADI. The data derive from a study of PD-1 blockade in classical Hodgkin lymphoma. TCRdb keeps only in-frame clones here, not all; method: immunoSEQ multiplex PCR. The repertoire holds 60,000 or so clones, more than 75% seen once, with around 9.7% in the top ten. Regarding the study as a whole: Compared with baseline, CD4+ but not CD8+ TCR diversity had risen significantly by C4D1. Healthy donors were reported to have higher baseline TCR diversity than newly diagnosed patients.

Every patient experienced relapse after autologous stem cell transplantation, and brentuximab vedotin exposure varied. The specimen was peripheral blood mononuclear cells (PBMCs), collected at baseline. V is TRBV10-2 and J is TRBJ1-2; weak D call: TRBD1 (5 bases). This sequence was found in a human donor with classical Hodgkin lymphoma. The CDR3 coding sequence is TGCGCCAGCGGGGACGAGATCGACTATGGCTACACCTTC. It encodes CASGDEIDYGYTF.